Presented here are 5 T cell receptor beta chains from one specimen sequenced in a study of shared clonotypes between healthy human individuals. Generated by immunoSEQ multiplex PCR, the TCRdb table keeps only in-frame clones and is missing some. The sample holds roughly 1,500,000 clones, 95% to 99% seen once. The sequenced sample consisted of naive CD4+ T cells sorted from blood. The subset: CD45RA+ positively selected. The receptors here all came from a man aged 25 to 40 in good health.

The chain joins TRBV6-1 to TRBJ1-1, with TRBD1 as a possible D gene (5 bases). Germline V gene lookup returns CDR1 MNHNS and CDR2 SASEGT. The CDR3 has 12 amino acids. Trimming stripped 8 bases from V and 3 bases from J, with 10 bases between. The CDR3 DNA reads as TGTGCCAGCGCGGACACCTACACTGAAGCTTTCTTT. Protein sequence: CASADTYTEAFF.

The J gene is TRBJ2-5, the V gene TRBV7-2; a possible D gene is TRBD2 (6 bases). The CDR3 length is 15 residues. In germline, CDR1 is SGHTA, CDR2 FQGNSA. Trimming left V 5 bases short and J 2 bases short, with 15 bases between. The CDR3, as DNA: TGTGCCAGCAGCCGCCCCGGGACTCTGCAAGAGACCCAGTACTTC. This codes for CASSRPGTLQETQYF.

To note about this clone: Other nucleotide sequences from this sample produce the same CDR3. The chain joins TRBV5-4 to TRBJ2-3; D might be TRBD2 (5 bases). Trimming took off 4 bases at V and 2 bases at J, with 11 bases between the two ends. From germline, CDR1 is SGHNT and CDR2 YYREEE (reference sequence). The CDR3 extends over 14 amino acids. CDR3 region: CASSLPGSTDTQYF. CDR3 coding DNA: TGTGCCAGCAGCCTACCGGGATCCACAGATACGCAGTATTTT.

This chain links TRBV25-1 with TRBJ2-3; possible D gene TRBD1, 6 bases. The CDR3 is 12 amino acids. The germline V gene has CDR1 MGHDK and CDR2 SYGVNS. Trimming left V 10 bases short and J 4 bases short, with 12 bases between. The CDR3 nucleotides are TGTGCCATCCTTGGACAGCCAGATACGCAGTATTTT. Translating gives CAILGQPDTQYF. Using reference TRBV25-1 and TRBJ2-3 for the parts outside the CDR3, the full variable domain is EADIYQTPRYLVIGTGKKITLECSQTMGHDKMYWYQQDPGMELHLIHYSYGVNSTEKGDLSSESTVSRIRTEHFPLTLESARPSHTSQYLCAILGQPDTQYFGPGTRLTVL.

The J gene is TRBJ1-4, the V gene TRBV2, with 9 bases fitting TRBD1. V trimming: 6 bases; J trimming: 6 bases; junction bases outside the gene matches: 5. Looked up from germline, CDR1 is SNHLY and CDR2 is FYNNEI. The CDR3 spans 14 residues. This chain's CDR3 is CASRNRGQDEKLFF. The CDR3 nucleotides read TGTGCCAGCAGAAACAGGGGGCAAGATGAAAAACTGTTTTTT.